This T cell receptor (beta chain) was recovered during a study of human T cells and chemical hapten exposure. As for the study in general: Diagnoses of alopecia areata, totalis or universalis occurred in mostly female patients. Study-level findings and limits: Controls formed significantly fewer large CDR3 similarity clusters than expanded TCRs did.

The time point denotes: pre-sensitization, week 0. Noted treatment: therapeutic diphenylcyclopropenone sensitization with weekly scalp DPC. Sequencing started from total RNA isolated from unfractionated whole blood. This clonotype was counted at least ten times. Its antigen is currently unknown. At one boundary the junction diverges from the germline segment, which might be a read error. The CDR3 runs 14 residues. The germline CDR1 and CDR2 sequences are SSHAT and FNYEAQ (reference sequence). TCRdb redid the calling of the RACE reads with MiXCR, one entry per CDR3 protein. The sample comprises about 350,000 distinct CDR3 sequences, around 5.5% of which are singletons, and less than 9% rests with the top ten.

The source material was whole blood, sampled in connection with sensitization to the hapten diphenylcyclopropenone (DPC). This clonotype originated in a young woman with alopecia areata. Some clones in this sample may be carry-over from other donors' samples. The chain recombines TRBV7-7 with TRBJ2-3; a weak D match, TRBD1 (6 bases). For the CDR3, the DNA is TGTGCTAGCAGCTTACAGGGCCACACAGATACGCAGTATTTT. It translates to CASSLQGHTDTQYF.